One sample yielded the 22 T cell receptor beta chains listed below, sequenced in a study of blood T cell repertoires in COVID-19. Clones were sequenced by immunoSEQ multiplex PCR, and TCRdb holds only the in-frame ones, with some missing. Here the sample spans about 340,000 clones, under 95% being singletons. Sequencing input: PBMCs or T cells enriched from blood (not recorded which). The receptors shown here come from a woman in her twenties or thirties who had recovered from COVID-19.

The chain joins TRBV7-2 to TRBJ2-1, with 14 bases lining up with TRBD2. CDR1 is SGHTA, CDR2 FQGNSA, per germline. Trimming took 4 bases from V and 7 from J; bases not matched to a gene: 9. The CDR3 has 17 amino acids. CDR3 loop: CASSSTPRLAGGNEQFF. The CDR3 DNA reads TGTGCCAGCAGCTCGACCCCTCGACTAGCGGGGGGGAATGAGCAGTTCTTC. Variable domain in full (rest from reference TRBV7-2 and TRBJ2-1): GAGVSQSPSNKVTEKGKDVELRCDPISGHTALYWYRQSLGQGLEFLIYFQGNSAPDKSGLPSDRFSAERTGGSVSTLTIQRTQQEDSAVYLCASSSTPRLAGGNEQFFGPGTRLTVL.

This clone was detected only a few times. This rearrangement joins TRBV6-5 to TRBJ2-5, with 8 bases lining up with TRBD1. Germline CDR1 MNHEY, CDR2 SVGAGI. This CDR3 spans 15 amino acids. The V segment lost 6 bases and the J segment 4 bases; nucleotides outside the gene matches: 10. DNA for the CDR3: TGTGCCAGCAGGGAGGACAGGGAGATTGTAGAGACCCAGTACTTC. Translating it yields CASREDREIVETQYF.

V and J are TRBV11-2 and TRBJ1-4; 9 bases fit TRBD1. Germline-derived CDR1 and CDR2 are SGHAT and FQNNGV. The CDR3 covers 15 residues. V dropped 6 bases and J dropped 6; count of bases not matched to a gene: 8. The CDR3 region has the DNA TGTGCCAGCAGGCCTCCCGGGACAGGGCATGAAAAACTGTTTTTT. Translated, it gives CASRPPGTGHEKLFF.

CDR3 residues: CASSLGSGTDTQYF. The CDR3 bases are TGCGCCAGCAGCTTGGGAAGCGGCACAGATACGCAGTATTTT. The chain joins TRBV5-1 to TRBJ2-3; D uncertain. This CDR3 has 14 residues. Germline assignment: CDR1 SGHRS and CDR2 YFSETQ. The V end was cut by 0 bases, the J end by 1 base, with 6 bases between.

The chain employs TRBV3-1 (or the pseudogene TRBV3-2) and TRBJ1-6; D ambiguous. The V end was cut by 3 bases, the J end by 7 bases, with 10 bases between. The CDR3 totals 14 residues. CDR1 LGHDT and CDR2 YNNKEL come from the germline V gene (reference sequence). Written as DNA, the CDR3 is TGTGCCAGCAGCCACACGGACTACAATTCACCCCTCCACTTT. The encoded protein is CASSHTDYNSPLHF.

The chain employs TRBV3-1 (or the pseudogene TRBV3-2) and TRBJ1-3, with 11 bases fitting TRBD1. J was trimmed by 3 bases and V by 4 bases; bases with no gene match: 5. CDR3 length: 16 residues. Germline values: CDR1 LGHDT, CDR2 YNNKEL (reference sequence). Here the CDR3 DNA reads TGTGCCAGCAGCCGAGGGACAGGGGGGCATGGAAACACCATATATTTT. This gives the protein CASSRGTGGHGNTIYF.

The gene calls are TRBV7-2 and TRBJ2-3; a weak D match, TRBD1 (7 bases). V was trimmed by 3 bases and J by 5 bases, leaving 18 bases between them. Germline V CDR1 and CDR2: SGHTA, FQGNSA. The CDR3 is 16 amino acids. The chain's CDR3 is CASSFPAGGRKDTQYF. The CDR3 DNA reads TGTGCCAGCAGCTTCCCGGCAGGGGGGCGAAAAGATACGCAGTATTTT.

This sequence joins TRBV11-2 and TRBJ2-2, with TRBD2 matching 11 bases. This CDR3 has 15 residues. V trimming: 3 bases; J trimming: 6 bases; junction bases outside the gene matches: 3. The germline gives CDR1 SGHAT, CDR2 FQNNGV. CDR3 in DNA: TGTGCCAGCAGCTTTAGCGGGGGGGCCCCCGGGGAGCTGTTTTTT. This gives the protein CASSFSGGAPGELFF.

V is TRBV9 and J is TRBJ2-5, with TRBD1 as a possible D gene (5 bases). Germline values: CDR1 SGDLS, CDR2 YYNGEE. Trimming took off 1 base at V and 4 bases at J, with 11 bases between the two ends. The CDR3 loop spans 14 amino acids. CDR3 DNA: TGTGCCAGCAGCGTATCCCAGGGCCCAGAGACCCAGTACTTC. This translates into CASSVSQGPETQYF.

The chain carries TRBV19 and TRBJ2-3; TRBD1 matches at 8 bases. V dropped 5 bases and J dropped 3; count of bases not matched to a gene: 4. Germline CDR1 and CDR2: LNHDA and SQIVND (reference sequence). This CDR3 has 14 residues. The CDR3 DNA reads TGTGCCAGTAGTTTCGGACAGGGAACAGATACGCAGTATTTT. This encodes CASSFGQGTDTQYF.

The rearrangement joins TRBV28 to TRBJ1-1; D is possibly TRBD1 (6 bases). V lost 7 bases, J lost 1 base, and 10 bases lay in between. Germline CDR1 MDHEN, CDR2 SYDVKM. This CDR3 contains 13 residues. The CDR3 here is CASNKQGNTEAFF. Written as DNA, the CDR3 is TGTGCCAGCAACAAACAGGGGAACACTGAAGCTTTCTTT. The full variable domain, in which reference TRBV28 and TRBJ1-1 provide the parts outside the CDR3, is DVKVTQSSRYLVKRTGEKVFLECVQDMDHENMFWYRQDPGLGLRLIYFSYDVKMKEKGDIPEGYSVSREKKERFSLILESASTNQTSMYLCASNKQGNTEAFFGQGTRLTVV.

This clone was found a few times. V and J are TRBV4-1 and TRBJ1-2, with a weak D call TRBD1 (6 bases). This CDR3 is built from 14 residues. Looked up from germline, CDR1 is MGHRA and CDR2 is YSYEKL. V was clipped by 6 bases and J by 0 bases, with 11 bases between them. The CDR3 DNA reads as TGCGCCAGCAGTCCGGGACATTCTAACTATGGCTACACCTTC. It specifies CASSPGHSNYGYTF.

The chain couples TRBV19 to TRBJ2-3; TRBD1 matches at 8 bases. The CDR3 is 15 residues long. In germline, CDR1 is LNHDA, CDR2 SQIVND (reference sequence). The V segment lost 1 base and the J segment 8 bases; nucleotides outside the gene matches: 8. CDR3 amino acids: CASSIGLQGGATQYF. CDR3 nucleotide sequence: TGTGCCAGTAGTATAGGGTTACAGGGGGGCGCTACGCAGTATTTT. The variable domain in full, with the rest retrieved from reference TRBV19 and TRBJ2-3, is DGGITQSPKYLFRKEGQNVTLSCEQNLNHDAMYWYRQDPGQGLRLIYYSQIVNDFQKGDIAEGYSVSREKKESFPLTVTSAQKNPTAFYLCASSIGLQGGATQYFGPGTRLTVL.

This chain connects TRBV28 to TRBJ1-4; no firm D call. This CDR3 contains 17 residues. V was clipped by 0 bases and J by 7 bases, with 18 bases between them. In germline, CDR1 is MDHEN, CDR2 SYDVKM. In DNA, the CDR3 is TGTGCCAGCAGTTTATGGGGCAGTCGGTCGTCTGTTGAAAAACTGTTTTTT. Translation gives CASSLWGSRSSVEKLFF.

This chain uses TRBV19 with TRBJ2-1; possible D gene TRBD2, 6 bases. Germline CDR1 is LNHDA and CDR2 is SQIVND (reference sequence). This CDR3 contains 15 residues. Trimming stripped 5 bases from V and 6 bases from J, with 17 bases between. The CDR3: CASSSYPGLLNEQFF. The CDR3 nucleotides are TGTGCCAGTAGTTCGTACCCGGGACTCCTCAATGAGCAGTTCTTC. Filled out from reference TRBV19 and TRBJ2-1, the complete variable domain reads DGGITQSPKYLFRKEGQNVTLSCEQNLNHDAMYWYRQDPGQGLRLIYYSQIVNDFQKGDIAEGYSVSREKKESFPLTVTSAQKNPTAFYLCASSSYPGLLNEQFFGPGTRLTVL.

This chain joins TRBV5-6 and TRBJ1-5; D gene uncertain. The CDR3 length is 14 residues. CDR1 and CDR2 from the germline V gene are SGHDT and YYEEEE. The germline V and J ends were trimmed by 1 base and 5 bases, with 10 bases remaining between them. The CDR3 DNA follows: TGTGCCAGCAGCTTGAGCGGAAGATATCAGCCCCAGCATTTT. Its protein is CASSLSGRYQPQHF.

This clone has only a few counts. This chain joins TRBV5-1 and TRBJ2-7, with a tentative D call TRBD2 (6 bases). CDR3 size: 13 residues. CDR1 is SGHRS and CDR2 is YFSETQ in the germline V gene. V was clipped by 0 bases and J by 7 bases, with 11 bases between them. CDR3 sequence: CASSLETRPEQYF. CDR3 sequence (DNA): TGCGCCAGCAGCTTGGAGACTAGACCGGAGCAGTACTTC.

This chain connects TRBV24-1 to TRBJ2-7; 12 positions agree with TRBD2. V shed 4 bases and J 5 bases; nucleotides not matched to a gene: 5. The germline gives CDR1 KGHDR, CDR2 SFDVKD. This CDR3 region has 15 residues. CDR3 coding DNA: TGTGCCACCAGTGACCGGACTAGCGGGATCGACGAGCAGTACTTC. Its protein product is CATSDRTSGIDEQYF.

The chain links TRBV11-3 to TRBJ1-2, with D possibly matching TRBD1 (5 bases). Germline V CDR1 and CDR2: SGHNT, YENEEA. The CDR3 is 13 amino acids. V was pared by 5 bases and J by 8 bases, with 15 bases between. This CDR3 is CASSPRTSQGYTF. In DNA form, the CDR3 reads TGTGCCAGCAGCCCAAGGACAAGTCAAGGCTACACCTTC.

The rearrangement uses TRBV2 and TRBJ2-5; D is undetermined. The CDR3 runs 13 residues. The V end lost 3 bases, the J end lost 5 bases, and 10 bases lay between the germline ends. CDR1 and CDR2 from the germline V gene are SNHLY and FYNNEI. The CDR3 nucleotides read TGTGCCAGCAGTGAGGCTGACTCGGAGACCCAGTACTTC. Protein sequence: CASSEADSETQYF.

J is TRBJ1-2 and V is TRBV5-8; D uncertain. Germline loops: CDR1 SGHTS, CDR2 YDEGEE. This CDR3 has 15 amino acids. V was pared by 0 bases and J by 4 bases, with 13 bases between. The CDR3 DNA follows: TGTGCCAGCAGCTTGGCCGGTAAAGCTACCTATGGCTACACCTTC. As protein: CASSLAGKATYGYTF.

In DNA, the CDR3 is TGTGCCAGCAGTCTAGCGGTGCTCTACAATGAGCAGTTCTTC. Its translation is CASSLAVLYNEQFF. V and J are TRBV6-5 and TRBJ2-1, with 7 bases lining up with TRBD2. Germline CDR1 reads MNHEY; CDR2 reads SVGAGI. The CDR3 runs to 14 residues. Germline trimming cut 5 bases from V and 3 bases from J; bases unmatched to any gene: 4.